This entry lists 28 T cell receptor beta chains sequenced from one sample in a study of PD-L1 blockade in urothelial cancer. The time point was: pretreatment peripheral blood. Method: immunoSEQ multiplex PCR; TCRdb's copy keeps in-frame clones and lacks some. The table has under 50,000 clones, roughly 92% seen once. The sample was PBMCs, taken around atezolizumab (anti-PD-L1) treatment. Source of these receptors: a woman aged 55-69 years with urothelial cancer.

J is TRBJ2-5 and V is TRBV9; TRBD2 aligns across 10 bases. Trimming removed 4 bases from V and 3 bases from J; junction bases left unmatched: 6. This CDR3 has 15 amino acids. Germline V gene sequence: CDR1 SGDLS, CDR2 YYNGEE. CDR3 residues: CASSSGLALKETQYF. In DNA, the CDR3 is TGTGCCAGCAGCTCGGGACTAGCGCTGAAAGAGACCCAGTACTTC. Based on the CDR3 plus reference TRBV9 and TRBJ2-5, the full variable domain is DSGVTQTPKHLITATGQRVTLRCSPRSGDLSVYWYQQSLDQGLQFLIQYYNGEERAKGNILERFSAQQFPDLHSELNLSSLELGDSALYFCASSSGLALKETQYFGPGTRLLVL.

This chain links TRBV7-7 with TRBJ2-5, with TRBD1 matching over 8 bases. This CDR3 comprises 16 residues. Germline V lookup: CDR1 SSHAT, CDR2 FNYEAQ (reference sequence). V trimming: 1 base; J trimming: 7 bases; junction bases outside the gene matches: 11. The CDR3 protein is CASSLGGPGGAGTQYF. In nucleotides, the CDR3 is TGTGCCAGCAGCTTAGGTGGCCCAGGGGGCGCGGGGACCCAGTACTTC.

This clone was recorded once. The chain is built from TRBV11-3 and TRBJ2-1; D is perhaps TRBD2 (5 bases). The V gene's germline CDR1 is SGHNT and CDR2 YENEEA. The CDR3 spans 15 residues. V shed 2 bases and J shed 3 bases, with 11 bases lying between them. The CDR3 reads CASSLTRTDYNEQFF. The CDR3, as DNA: TGTGCCAGCAGCTTAACTAGGACGGACTACAATGAGCAGTTCTTC. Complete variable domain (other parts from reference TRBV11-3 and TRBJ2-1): EAGVVQSPRYKIIEKKQPVAFWCNPISGHNTLYWYLQNLGQGPELLIRYENEEAVDDSQLPKDRFSAERLKGVDSTLKIQPAELGDSAVYLCASSLTRTDYNEQFFGPGTRLTVL.

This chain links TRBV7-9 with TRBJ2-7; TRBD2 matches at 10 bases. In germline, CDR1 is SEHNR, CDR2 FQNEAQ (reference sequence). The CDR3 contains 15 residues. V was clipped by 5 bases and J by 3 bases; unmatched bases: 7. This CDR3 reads CASSAPTSGYYEQYF. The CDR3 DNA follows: TGTGCCAGCAGCGCGCCGACTAGCGGGTACTACGAGCAGTACTTC.

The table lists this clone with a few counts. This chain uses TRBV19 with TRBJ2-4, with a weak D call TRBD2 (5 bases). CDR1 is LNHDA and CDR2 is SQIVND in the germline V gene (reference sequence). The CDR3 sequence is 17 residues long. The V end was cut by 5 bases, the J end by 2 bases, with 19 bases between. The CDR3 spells CASSSPTGRITKNIQYF. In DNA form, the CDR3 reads TGTGCCAGTAGTTCCCCCACGGGGAGAATTACCAAAAACATTCAGTACTTC. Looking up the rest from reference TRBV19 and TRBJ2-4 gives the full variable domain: DGGITQSPKYLFRKEGQNVTLSCEQNLNHDAMYWYRQDPGQGLRLIYYSQIVNDFQKGDIAEGYSVSREKKESFPLTVTSAQKNPTAFYLCASSSPTGRITKNIQYFGAGTRLSVL.

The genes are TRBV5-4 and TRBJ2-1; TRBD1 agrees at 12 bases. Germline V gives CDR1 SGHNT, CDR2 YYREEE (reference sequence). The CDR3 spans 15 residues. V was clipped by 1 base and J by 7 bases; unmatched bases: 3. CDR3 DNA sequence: TGTGCCAGCAGCTTGTCGGGACAGGGGGCTAATGAGCAGTTCTTC. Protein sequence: CASSLSGQGANEQFF.

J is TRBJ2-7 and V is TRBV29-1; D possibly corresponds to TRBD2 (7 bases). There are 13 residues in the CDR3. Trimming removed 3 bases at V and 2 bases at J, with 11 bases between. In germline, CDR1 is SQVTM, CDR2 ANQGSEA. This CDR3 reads CSVEGGAAYEQYF. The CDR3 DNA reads TGCAGCGTTGAGGGGGGGGCGGCCTACGAGCAGTACTTC.

The CDR3 is CASSQVTGANVLTF. CDR3 sequence (DNA): TGCGCCAGCAGCCAAGTAACTGGGGCCAACGTCCTGACTTTC. The chain links TRBV4-1 to TRBJ2-6; D not certain. There are 14 residues in the CDR3. With 1 base removed from V and 2 bases from J, the gap between germline ends came to 3 bases. In germline, CDR1 is MGHRA, CDR2 YSYEKL.

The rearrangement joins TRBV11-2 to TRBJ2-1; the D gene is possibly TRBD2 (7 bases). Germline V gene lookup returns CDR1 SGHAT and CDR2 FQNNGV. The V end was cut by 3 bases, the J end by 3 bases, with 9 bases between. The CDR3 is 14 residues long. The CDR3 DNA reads TGTGCCAGCAGCTTTAGGGGGGGCTACAATGAGCAGTTCTTC. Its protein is CASSFRGGYNEQFF.

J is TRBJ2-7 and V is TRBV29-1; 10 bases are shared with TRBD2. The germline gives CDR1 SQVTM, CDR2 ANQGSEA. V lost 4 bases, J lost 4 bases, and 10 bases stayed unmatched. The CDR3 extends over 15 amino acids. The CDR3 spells CSVVGRSGRSYEQYF. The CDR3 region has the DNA TGCAGCGTTGTTGGTCGTAGCGGGAGGAGTTACGAGCAGTACTTC.

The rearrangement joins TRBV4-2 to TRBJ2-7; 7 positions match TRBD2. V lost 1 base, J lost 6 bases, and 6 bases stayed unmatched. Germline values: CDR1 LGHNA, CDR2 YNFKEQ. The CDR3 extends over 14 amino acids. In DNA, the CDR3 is TGTGCCAGCAGCCAAGGGGCGGGAGTCAGCGAGCAGTACTTC. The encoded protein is CASSQGAGVSEQYF.

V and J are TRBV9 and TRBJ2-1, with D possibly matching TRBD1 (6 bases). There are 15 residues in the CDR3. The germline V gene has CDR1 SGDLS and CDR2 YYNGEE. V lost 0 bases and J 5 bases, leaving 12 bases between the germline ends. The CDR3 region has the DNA TGTGCCAGCAGCGTAGCGTGGGACAATGACAATGAGCAGTTCTTC. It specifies CASSVAWDNDNEQFF.

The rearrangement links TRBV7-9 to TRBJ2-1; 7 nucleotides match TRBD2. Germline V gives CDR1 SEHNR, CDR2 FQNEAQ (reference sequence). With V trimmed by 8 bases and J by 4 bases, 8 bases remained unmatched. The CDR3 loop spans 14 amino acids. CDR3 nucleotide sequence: TGTGCCAGCGAAGGGACTAACGCTTACAATGAGCAGTTCTTC. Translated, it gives CASEGTNAYNEQFF. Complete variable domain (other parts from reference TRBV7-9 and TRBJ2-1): DTGVSQNPRHKITKRGQNVTFRCDPISEHNRLYWYRQTLGQGPEFLTYFQNEAQLEKSRLLSDRFSAERPKGSFSTLEIQRTEQGDSAMYLCASEGTNAYNEQFFGPGTRLTVL.

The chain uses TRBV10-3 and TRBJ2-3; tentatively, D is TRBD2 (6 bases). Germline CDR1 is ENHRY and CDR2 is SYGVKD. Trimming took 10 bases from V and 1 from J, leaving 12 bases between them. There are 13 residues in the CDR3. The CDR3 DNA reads TGTGCCAGCGGAGGGCCTGGCACAGATACGCAGTATTTT. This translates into CASGGPGTDTQYF.

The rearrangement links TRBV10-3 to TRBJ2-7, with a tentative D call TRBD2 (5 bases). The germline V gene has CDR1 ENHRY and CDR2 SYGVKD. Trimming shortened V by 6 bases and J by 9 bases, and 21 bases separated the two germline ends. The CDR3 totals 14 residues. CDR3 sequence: CAIRPTTTSSRQYF. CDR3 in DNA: TGTGCCATCAGACCCACGACTACCTCCTCGCGGCAGTACTTC.

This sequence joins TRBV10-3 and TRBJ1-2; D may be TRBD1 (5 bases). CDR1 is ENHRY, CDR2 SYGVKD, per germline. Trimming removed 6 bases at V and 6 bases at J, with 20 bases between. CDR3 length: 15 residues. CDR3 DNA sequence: TGTGCCATCAGGGGGGGTCCGTGGACCCCCGATGGCTACACCTTC. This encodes CAIRGGPWTPDGYTF.

CDR3 loop: CASSDSRRLAGGPSEQFF. The CDR3 DNA reads TGCGCCAGCAGTGATTCTCGACGACTAGCGGGAGGGCCTAGTGAGCAGTTCTTC. The J gene is TRBJ2-1, the V gene TRBV10-1; 14 nucleotides match TRBD2. V lost 3 bases, J lost 9 bases, and 13 bases stayed unmatched. CDR1 is WNHNN, CDR2 SYGVQD, per germline (reference sequence). CDR3 length: 18 residues.

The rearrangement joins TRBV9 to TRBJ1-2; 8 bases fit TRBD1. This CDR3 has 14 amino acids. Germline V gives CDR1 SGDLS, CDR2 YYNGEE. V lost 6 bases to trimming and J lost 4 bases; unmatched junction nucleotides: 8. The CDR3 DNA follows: TGTGCCAGCACCCCCACGACAGGGGCCTATGGCTACACCTTC. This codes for CASTPTTGAYGYTF.

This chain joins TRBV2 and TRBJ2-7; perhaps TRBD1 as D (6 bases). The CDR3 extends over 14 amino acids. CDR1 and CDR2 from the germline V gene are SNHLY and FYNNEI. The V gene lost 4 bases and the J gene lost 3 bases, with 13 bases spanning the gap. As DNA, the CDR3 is TGTGCCAGCAGTGGTACACAGGGAAACTACGAGCAGTACTTC. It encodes CASSGTQGNYEQYF. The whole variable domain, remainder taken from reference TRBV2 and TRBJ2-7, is EPEVTQTPSHQVTQMGQEVILRCVPISNHLYFYWYRQILGQKVEFLVSFYNNEISEKSEIFDDQFSVERPDGSNFTLKIRSTKLEDSAMYFCASSGTQGNYEQYFGPGTRLTVT.

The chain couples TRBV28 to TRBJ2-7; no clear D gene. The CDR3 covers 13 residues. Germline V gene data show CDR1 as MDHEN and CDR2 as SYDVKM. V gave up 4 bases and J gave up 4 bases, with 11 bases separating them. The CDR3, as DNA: TGTGCCAGCAGTTCCCTTAACTATTACGAGCAGTACTTC. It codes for CASSSLNYYEQYF.

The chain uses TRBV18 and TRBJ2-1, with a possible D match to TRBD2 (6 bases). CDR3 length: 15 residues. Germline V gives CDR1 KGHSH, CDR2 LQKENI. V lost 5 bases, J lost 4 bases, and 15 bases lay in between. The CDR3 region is CASSAGLEIYNEQFF. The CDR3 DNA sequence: TGTGCCAGCTCAGCGGGACTCGAAATATACAATGAGCAGTTCTTC. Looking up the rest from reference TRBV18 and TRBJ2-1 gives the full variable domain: NAGVMQNPRHLVRRRGQEARLRCSPMKGHSHVYWYRQLPEEGLKFMVYLQKENIIDESGMPKERFSAEFPKEGPSILRIQQVVRGDSAAYFCASSAGLEIYNEQFFGPGTRLTVL.

This chain's CDR3 is CASSIEGTGRILINTEAFF. The CDR3 coding sequence is TGTGCCAGTAGTATAGAAGGGACAGGGCGTATCCTAATAAACACTGAAGCTTTCTTT. V gene TRBV19 combines with J gene TRBJ1-1, with 9 bases that match TRBD1. Trimming at V came to 0 bases and at J to 2 bases, leaving 13 bases not matched to a gene. This CDR3 has 19 amino acids. Germline V gene lookup returns CDR1 LNHDA and CDR2 SQIVND (reference sequence). Looking up the rest from reference TRBV19 and TRBJ1-1 gives the full variable domain: DGGITQSPKYLFRKEGQNVTLSCEQNLNHDAMYWYRQDPGQGLRLIYYSQIVNDFQKGDIAEGYSVSREKKESFPLTVTSAQKNPTAFYLCASSIEGTGRILINTEAFFGQGTRLTVV.

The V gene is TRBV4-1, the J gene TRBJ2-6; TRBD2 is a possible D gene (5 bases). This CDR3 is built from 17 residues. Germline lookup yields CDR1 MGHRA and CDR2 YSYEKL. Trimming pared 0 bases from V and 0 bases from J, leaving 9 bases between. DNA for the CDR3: TGCGCCAGCAGCCAAGAAAGGGAGAACTCTGGGGCCAACGTCCTGACTTTC. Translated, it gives CASSQERENSGANVLTF.

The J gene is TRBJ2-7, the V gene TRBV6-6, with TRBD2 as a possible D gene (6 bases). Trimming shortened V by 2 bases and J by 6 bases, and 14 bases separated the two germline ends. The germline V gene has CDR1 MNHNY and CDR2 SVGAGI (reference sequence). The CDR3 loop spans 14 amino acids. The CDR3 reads CASSYGRERIEQYF. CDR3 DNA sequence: TGTGCCAGCAGTTACGGACGGGAGAGGATCGAGCAGTACTTC.

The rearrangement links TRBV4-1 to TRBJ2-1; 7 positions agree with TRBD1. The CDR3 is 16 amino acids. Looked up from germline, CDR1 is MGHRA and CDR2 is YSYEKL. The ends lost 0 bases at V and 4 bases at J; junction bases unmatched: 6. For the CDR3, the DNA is TGCGCCAGCAGCCAAGAGATACCGGGACAGTACAATGAGCAGTTCTTC. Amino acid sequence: CASSQEIPGQYNEQFF.

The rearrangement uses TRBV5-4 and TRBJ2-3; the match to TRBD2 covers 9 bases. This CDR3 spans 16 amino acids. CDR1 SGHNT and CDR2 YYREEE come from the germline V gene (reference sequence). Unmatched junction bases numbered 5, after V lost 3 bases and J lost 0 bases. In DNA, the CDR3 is TGTGCCAGCAGCTCCCATAGCGGGAGCAGCACAGATACGCAGTATTTT. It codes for CASSSHSGSSTDTQYF.

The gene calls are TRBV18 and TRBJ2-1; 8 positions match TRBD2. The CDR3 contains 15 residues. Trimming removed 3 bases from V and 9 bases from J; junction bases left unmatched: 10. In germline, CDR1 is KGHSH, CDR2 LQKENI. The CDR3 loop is CASSPGLEGAIEQFF. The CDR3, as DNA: TGTGCCAGCTCACCGGGACTAGAAGGTGCCATTGAGCAGTTCTTC.

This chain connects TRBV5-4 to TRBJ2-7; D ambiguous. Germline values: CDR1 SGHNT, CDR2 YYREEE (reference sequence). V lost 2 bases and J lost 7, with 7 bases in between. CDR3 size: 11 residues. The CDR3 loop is CASSLFQEQYF. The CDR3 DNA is TGTGCCAGCAGCTTATTCCAGGAGCAGTACTTC.